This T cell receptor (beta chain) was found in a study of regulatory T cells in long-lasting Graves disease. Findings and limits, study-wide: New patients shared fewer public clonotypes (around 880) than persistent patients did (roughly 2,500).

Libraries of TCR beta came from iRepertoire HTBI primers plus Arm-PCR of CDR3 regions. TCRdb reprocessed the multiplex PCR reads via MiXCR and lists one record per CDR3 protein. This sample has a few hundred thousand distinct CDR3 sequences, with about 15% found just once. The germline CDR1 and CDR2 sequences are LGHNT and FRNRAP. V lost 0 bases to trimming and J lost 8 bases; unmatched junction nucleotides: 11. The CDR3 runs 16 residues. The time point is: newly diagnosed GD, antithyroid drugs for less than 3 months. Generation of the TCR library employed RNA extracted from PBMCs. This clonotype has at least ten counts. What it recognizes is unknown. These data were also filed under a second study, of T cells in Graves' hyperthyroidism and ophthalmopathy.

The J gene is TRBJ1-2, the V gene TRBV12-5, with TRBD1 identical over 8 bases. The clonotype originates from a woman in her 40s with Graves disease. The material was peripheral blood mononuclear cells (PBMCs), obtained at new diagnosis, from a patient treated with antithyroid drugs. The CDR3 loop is CASGLVGSDRGNGYTF. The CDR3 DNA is TGTGCTAGTGGTTTGGTTGGCTCCGACAGGGGTAACGGCTACACCTTC.